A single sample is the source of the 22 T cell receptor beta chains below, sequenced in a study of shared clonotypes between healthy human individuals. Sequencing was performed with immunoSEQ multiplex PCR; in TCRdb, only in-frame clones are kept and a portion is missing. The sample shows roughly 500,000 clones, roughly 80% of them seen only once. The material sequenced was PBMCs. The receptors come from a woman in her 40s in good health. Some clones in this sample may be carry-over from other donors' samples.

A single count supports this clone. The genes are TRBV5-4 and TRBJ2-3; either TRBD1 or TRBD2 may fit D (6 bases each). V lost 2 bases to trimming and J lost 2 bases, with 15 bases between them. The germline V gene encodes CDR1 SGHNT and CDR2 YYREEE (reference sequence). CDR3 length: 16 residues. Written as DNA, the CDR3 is TGTGCCAGCAGCTTTAAGGGGAGGACAGACACAGATACGCAGTATTTT. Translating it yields CASSFKGRTDTDTQYF.

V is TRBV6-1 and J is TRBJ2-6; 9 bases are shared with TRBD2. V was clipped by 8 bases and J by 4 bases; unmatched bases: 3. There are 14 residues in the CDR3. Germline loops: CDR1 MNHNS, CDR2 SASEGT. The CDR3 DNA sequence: TGTGCCAGCGGCGGGAGGGACGGGGCCAACGTCCTGACTTTC. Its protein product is CASGGRDGANVLTF.

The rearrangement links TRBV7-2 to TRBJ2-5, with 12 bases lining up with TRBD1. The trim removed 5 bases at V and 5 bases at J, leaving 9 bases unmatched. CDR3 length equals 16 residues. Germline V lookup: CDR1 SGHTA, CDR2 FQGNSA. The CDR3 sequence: CASSLRGQGAGETQYF. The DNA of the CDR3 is TGTGCCAGCAGCCTTCGGGGACAGGGGGCTGGTGAGACCCAGTACTTC.

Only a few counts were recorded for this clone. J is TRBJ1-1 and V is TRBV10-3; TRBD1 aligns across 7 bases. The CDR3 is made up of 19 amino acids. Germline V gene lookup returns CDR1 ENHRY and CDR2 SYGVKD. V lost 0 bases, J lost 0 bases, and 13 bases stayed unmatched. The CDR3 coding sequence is TGTGCCATCAGTGAGTCACTAGTATTAGTAGGGACAGTGAACACTGAAGCTTTCTTT. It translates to CAISESLVLVGTVNTEAFF.

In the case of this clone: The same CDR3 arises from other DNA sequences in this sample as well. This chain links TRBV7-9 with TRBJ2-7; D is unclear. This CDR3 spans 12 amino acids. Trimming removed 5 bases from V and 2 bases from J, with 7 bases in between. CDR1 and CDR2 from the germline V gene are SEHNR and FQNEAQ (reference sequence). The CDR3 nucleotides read TGTGCCAGCAGCCCTGGACCCTACGAGCAGTACTTC. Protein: CASSPGPYEQYF.

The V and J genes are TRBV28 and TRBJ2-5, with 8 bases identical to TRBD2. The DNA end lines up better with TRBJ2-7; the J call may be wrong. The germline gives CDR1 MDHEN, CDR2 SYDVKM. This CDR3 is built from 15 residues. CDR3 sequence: CASTAPLAVDYEQYF. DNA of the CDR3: TGTGCCAGCACCGCCCCACTAGCGGTTGACTACGAGCAGTACTTC.

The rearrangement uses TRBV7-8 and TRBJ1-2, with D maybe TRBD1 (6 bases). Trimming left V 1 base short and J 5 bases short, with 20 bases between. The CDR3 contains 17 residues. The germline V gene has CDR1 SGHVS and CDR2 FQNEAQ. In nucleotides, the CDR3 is TGTGCCAGCAGCTTAGTGCCTAGTGGAGGGGGTAGATATGGCTACACCTTC. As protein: CASSLVPSGGGRYGYTF.

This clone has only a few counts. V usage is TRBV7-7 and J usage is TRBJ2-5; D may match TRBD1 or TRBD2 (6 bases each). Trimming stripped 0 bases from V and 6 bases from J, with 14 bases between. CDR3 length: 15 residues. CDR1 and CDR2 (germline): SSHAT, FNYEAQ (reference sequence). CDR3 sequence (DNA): TGTGCCAGCAGCTTAGCGCCCGGGGGCGATAAGACCCAGTACTTC. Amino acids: CASSLAPGGDKTQYF.

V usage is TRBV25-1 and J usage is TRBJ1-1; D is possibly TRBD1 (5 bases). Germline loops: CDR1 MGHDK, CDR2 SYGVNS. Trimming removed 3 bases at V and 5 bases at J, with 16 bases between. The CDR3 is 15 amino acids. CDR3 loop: CASSDRSEGWTEAFF. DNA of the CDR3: TGTGCCAGCAGTGACCGGTCCGAGGGGTGGACTGAAGCTTTCTTT.

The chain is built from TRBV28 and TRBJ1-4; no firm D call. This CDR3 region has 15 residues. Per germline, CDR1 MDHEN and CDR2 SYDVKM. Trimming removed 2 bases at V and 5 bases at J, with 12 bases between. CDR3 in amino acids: CASSLPGSTNEKLFF. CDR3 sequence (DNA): TGTGCCAGCAGTTTACCCGGGAGTACCAATGAAAAACTGTTTTTT.

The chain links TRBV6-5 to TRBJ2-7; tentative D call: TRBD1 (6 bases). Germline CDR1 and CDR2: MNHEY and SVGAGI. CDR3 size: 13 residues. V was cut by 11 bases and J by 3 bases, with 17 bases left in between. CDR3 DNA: TGTGCCGGGCCGACAGGTCCCAACTACGAGCAGTACTTC. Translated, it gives CAGPTGPNYEQYF.

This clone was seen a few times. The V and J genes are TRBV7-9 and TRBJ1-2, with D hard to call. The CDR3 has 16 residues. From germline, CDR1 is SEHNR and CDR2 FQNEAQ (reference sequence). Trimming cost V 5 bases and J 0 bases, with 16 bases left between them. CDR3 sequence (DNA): TGTGCCAGCAGCCCTGCCGGGGTTTTGGCTAACTATGGCTACACCTTC. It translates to CASSPAGVLANYGYTF.

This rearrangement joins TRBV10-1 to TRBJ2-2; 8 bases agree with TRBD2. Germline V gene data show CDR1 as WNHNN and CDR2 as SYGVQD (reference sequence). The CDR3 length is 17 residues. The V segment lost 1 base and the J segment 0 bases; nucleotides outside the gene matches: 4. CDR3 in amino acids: CASSEFGLAANTGELFF. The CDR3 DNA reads TGCGCCAGCAGTGAGTTTGGACTAGCAGCGAACACCGGGGAGCTGTTTTTT.

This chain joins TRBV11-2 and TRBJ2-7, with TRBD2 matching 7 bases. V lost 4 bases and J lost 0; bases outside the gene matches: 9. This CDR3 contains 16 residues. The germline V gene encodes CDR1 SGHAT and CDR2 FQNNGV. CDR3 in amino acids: CASSSIAGRNSYEQYF. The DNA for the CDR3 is TGTGCCAGCAGCTCCATAGCGGGCCGCAACTCCTACGAGCAGTACTTC.

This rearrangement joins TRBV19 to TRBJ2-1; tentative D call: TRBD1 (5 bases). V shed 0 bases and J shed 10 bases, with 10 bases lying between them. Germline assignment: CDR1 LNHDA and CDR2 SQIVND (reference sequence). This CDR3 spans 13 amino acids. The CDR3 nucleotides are TGTGCCAGTAGTATAGATACCAAGGGGGAGCAGTTCTTC. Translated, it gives CASSIDTKGEQFF.

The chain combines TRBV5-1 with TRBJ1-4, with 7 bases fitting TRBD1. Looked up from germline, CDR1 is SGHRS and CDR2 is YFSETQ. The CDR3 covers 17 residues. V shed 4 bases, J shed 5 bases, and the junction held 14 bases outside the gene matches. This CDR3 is CASSRTYGDRSNEKLFF. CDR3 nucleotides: TGCGCCAGCAGCCGGACGTACGGGGACAGAAGCAATGAAAAACTGTTTTTT.

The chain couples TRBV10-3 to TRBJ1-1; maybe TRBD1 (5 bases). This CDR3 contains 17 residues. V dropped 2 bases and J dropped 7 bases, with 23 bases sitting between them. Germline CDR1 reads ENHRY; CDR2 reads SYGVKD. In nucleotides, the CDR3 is TGTGCCATCAGTGAGCCATTTGTCGGGGCGCAAAGTAATGAAGCTTTCTTT. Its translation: CAISEPFVGAQSNEAFF.

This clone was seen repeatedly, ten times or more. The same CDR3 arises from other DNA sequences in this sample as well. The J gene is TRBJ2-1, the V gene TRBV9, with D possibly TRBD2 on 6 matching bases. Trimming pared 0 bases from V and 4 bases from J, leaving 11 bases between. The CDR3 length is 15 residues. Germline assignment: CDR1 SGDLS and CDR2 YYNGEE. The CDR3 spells CASSVDSGTYNEQFF. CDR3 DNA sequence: TGTGCCAGCAGCGTAGATAGCGGAACATACAATGAGCAGTTCTTC.

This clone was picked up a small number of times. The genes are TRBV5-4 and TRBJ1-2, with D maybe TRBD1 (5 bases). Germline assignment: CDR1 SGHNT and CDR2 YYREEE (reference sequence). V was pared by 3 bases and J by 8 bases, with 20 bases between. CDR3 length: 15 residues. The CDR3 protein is CASSSRAGLQDGYTF. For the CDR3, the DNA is TGTGCCAGCAGCTCCCGGGCGGGGCTGCAGGACGGCTACACCTTC.

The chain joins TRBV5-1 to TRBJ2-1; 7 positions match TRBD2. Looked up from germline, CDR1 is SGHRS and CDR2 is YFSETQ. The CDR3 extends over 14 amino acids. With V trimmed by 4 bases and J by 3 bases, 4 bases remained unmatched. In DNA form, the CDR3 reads TGCGCCAGCAGCGGCCTAGCGGACTACAATGAGCAGTTCTTC. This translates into CASSGLADYNEQFF.

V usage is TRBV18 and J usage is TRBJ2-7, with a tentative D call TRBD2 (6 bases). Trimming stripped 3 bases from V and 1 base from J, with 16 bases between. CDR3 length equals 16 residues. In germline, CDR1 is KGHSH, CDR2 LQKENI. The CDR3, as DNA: TGTGCCAGCTCACCCCCGGGTCTAGCGAGATCCTACGAGCAGTACTTC. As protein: CASSPPGLARSYEQYF.

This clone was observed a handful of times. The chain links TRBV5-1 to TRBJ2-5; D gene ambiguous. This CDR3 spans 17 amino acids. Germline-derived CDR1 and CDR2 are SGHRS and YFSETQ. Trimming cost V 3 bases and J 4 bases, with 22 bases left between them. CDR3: CASSSPVGVKLVETQYF. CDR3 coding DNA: TGCGCCAGCAGCTCGCCGGTTGGTGTCAAGTTGGTAGAGACCCAGTACTTC. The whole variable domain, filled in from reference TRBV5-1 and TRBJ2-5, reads KAGVTQTPRYLIKTRGQQVTLSCSPISGHRSVSWYQQTPGQGLQFLFEYFSETQRNKGNFPGRFSGRQFSNSRSEMNVSTLELGDSALYLCASSSPVGVKLVETQYFGPGTRLLVL.